This TCR beta chain comes out of a study of blood T cell repertoires in COVID-19. Study-wide context: Sites across the United States, Italy and Spain contributed samples from acute and convalescent COVID-19. Sample material is recorded as cDNA or gDNA derived from T cells, B-cell-depleted T cells, or PBMCs.

Authors' methods: Reference gene primers were amplified, and this amplification served to estimate nucleated cell counts. Profiled with immunoSEQ multiplex PCR; TCRdb holds only in-frame clones, not every one. Clonal size and the V and J genes are those of that table, whereas D and trimming came from the DNA. Of a few hundred thousand clones listed, roughly 90% are singletons. With V trimmed by 7 bases and J by 4 bases, 4 bases remained unmatched. There are 12 residues in the CDR3. Germline assignment: CDR1 SNHLY and CDR2 FYNNEI. Clinical history reported by participants formed the basis on which cohorts were assigned.

The receptor comes from a woman in her twenties or thirties who had been exposed to COVID-19. V is TRBV2 and J is TRBJ2-7, with 7 bases matching TRBD1. The sample comprised PBMCs or T cells enriched from blood (not recorded which). CDR3 protein: CASTQQGYEQYF. The CDR3 nucleotides are TGTGCCAGCACTCAACAGGGGTACGAGCAGTACTTC.